These T cell receptor beta chains were read from a single sample in a study of T cell repertoires in cytomegalovirus infection. TCRdb called the reads again in MiXCR, with one record for every CDR3 protein. The sample includes over 150,000 distinct CDR3 sequences, approximately 18% seen only once; the top ten take 20% to 25%. Sequencing was done on a sample of CD8+ T cells from PBMCs. Every receptor here comes from a human donor in good health (CMV status not recorded). Some clones in this sample may be carry-over from other donors' samples. The CDR3 runs from the conserved cysteine through the conserved F or W. D genes are given only for firm matches. Where a row states a size, it is once, few, many or the class of an expanded clone; other rows omit it.

CDR3 length | clone size | D gene | J gene | V gene | CDR3 protein | CDR3 DNA
15 | few | NA | TRBJ2-1 | TRBV28 | CASSLLGLAYNEQFF | TGTGCCAGCAGTTTGCTGGGTCTGGCCTACAATGAGCAGTTCTTC
16 | NA | TRBD2 | TRBJ2-1 | TRBV7-9 | CASSPTGTTSYNEQFF | TGTGCCAGCAGTCCTACCGGGACTACCTCCTACAATGAGCAGTTCTTC
12 | few | NA | TRBJ2-7 | TRBV4-1 | CASSQAGYEQYF | TGCGCCAGCAGCCAAGCGGGGTACGAGCAGTACTTC
16 | few | NA | TRBJ1-4 | TRBV30 | CAWSQPDRGANEKLFF | TGTGCCTGGAGTCAGCCCGACCGAGGGGCTAATGAAAAACTGTTTTTT
12 | many | NA | TRBJ2-7 | TRBV7-2 | CASSVAAYEQYF | TGTGCCAGCAGCGTAGCGGCGTACGAGCAGTACTTC
16 | few | TRBD2 | TRBJ2-7 | TRBV6-1 | CASSEVLAGVSYEQYF | TGTGCCAGCAGTGAAGTGCTAGCGGGGGTCTCCTACGAGCAGTACTTC
12 | NA | NA | TRBJ1-5 | TRBV14 | CASSQASQPQHF | TGTGCCAGCAGCCAAGCCAGTCAGCCCCAGCATTTT
15 | many | NA | TRBJ2-2 | TRBV7-2 | CASSLRRTYQWELFF | TGTGCCAGCAGCTTACGAAGGACCTACCAATGGGAGCTGTTTTTT
15 | many | TRBD2 | TRBJ2-1 | TRBV7-2 | CASSFPGRVHNEQFF | TGTGCCAGCAGCTTTCCAGGGAGGGTCCACAATGAGCAGTTCTTC
13 | few | NA | TRBJ1-1 | TRBV20-1 | CSARGRGKAEAFF | TGCAGTGCTAGAGGCCGGGGGAAGGCTGAAGCTTTCTTT
14 | NA | TRBD1 | TRBJ2-7 | TRBV2 | CASSEDSGGYEQYF | TGTGCCAGCAGTGAAGATTCAGGGGGCTACGAGCAGTACTTC
14 | NA | NA | TRBJ1-5 | TRBV4-1 | CASSQDLRNQPQHF | TGCGCCAGCAGCCAAGATTTGAGGAATCAGCCCCAGCATTTT
15 | few | NA | TRBJ2-2 | TRBV28 | CASSSPRLNTGELFF | TGTGCCAGCAGTTCTCCTAGACTGAACACCGGGGAGCTGTTTTTT
16 | NA | NA | TRBJ2-7 | TRBV6-2/TRBV6-3 | CASSYGAGAFPYEQYF | TGTGCCAGCAGTTACGGGGCAGGGGCGTTTCCCTACGAGCAGTACTTC
15 | NA | NA | TRBJ2-2 | TRBV28 | CASSFRITNTGELFF | TGTGCCAGCAGTTTTCGAATTACGAACACCGGGGAGCTGTTTTTT
15 | few | NA | TRBJ2-7 | TRBV7-8 | CASSPLFSRGAKQYF | TGTGCCAGCAGTCCACTTTTCTCTAGGGGGGCCAAGCAGTACTTC
11 | few | NA | TRBJ1-2 | TRBV7-2 | CASSLANGYTF | TGTGCCAGCAGCCTAGCCAATGGCTACACCTTC
17 | NA | TRBD1 | TRBJ2-3 | TRBV2 | CATVIRTGGTSTDTQYF | TGTGCCACCGTTATAAGGACAGGGGGCACTAGCACAGATACGCAGTATTTT
15 | NA | NA | TRBJ2-3 | TRBV7-9 | CASSLTGRYTDTQYF | TGTGCCAGCAGCCTTACCGGACGGTACACAGATACGCAGTATTTT
11 | few | NA | TRBJ2-1 | TRBV25-1 | CASMLGDEQFF | TGTGCCAGCATGTTGGGGGATGAGCAGTTCTTC
15 | few | NA | TRBJ2-5 | TRBV7-2 | CASSLARSFEETQYF | TGTGCCAGCAGCTTAGCGCGCAGCTTCGAAGAGACCCAGTACTTC
13 | few | NA | TRBJ1-1 | TRBV6-2/TRBV6-3 | CASSQLRNTEAFF | TGTGCCAGCAGTCAACTACGGAACACTGAAGCTTTCTTT
14 | NA | NA | TRBJ2-7 | TRBV12-3/TRBV12-4 | CASSLRGGGLEQYF | TGTGCCAGCAGTTTAAGGGGGGGCGGGCTGGAGCAGTACTTC
15 | NA | TRBD1 | TRBJ1-2 | TRBV7-8 | CASSLVSTGGPGYTF | TGTGCCAGCAGCTTAGTCTCGACAGGGGGCCCTGGCTACACCTTC
19 | NA | TRBD2 | TRBJ2-1 | TRBV11-2 | CASSPTSGDLRRLYNEQFF | TGTGCCAGCAGCCCTACTAGCGGGGACCTACGCCGTCTATACAATGAGCAGTTCTTC
15 | NA | NA | TRBJ1-5 | TRBV7-8 | CASSQGKGVNQPQHF | TGTGCCAGCAGTCAGGGGAAGGGGGTGAATCAGCCCCAGCATTTT
14 | NA | TRBD1 | TRBJ2-7 | TRBV7-9 | CASPPGQGFYEQYF | TGTGCCAGCCCTCCGGGACAGGGGTTTTACGAGCAGTACTTC
12 | many | NA | TRBJ1-2 | TRBV5-8 | CASRGQDYGYTF | TGTGCCAGCCGTGGACAAGACTATGGCTACACCTTC
14 | many | NA | TRBJ1-1 | TRBV7-8 | CASSSLGGGFPVFF | TGTGCCAGCAGTTCCCTAGGTGGGGGATTCCCCGTTTTCTTT
13 | NA | NA | TRBJ2-1 | TRBV6-8 | CASSFQVYNEQFF | TGTGCCAGCAGTTTCCAGGTTTACAATGAGCAGTTCTTC
13 | many | NA | TRBJ2-5 | TRBV7-2 | CASSLVGVETQYF | TGTGCCAGCAGCTTAGTGGGGGTAGAGACCCAGTACTTC
15 | few | NA | TRBJ1-4 | TRBV4-3 | CASSQERDVGEKLFF | TGCGCCAGCAGCCAAGAACGAGACGTGGGCGAAAAACTGTTTTTT
16 | few | TRBD1 | TRBJ2-1 | TRBV7-2 | CASSLGLGQGRNEQFF | TGTGCCAGCAGCTTAGGTCTAGGACAGGGAAGAAATGAGCAGTTCTTC
14 | few | NA | TRBJ2-7 | TRBV14 | CASSQAYGHYEQYF | TGTGCCAGCAGCCAAGCGTACGGACACTACGAGCAGTACTTC
14 | few | TRBD1 | TRBJ2-5 | TRBV5-6 | CASSSGQLGETQYF | TGTGCCAGCAGCTCGGGACAGCTGGGGGAGACCCAGTACTTC
18 | NA | TRBD2 | TRBJ2-1 | TRBV7-6 | CASSLSGGVPSSYNEQFF | TGTGCCAGCAGCTTAAGCGGGGGGGTCCCTAGCTCCTACAATGAGCAGTTCTTC
14 | few | NA | TRBJ2-1 | TRBV19 | CASSVVDRMDEQFF | TGTGCCAGTAGTGTAGTTGACCGAATGGATGAGCAGTTCTTC
16 | NA | TRBD1 | TRBJ2-3 | TRBV7-8 | CASSLGLRGRRDTQYF | TGTGCCAGCAGCTTAGGTTTGAGGGGGCGCCGGGATACGCAGTATTTT
14 | few | NA | TRBJ1-6 | TRBV4-3 | CASSPSNGGSPLHF | TGCGCCAGCAGCCCGTCAAATGGGGGTTCACCCCTCCACTTT
16 | few | NA | TRBJ2-7 | TRBV20-1 | CSARITGLRENYEQYF | TGCAGTGCTAGGATAACTGGGCTAAGAGAAAACTACGAGCAGTACTTC
15 | few | NA | TRBJ2-2 | TRBV7-9 | CASSSAQGNTGELFF | TGTGCCAGCAGCTCAGCACAGGGTAACACCGGGGAGCTGTTTTTT
11 | few | NA | TRBJ1-1 | TRBV20-1 | CSGARGTEAFF | TGCAGTGGCGCCAGAGGAACTGAAGCTTTCTTT
17 | NA | NA | TRBJ2-6 | TRBV2 | CASSAPGVSSGANVLTF | TGTGCCAGCAGTGCCCCAGGGGTATCCTCTGGGGCCAACGTCCTGACTTTC
14 | few | NA | TRBJ2-1 | TRBV20-1 | CSARDSGAYNEQFF | TGCAGTGCTAGAGATAGCGGCGCCTACAATGAGCAGTTCTTC
15 | few | NA | TRBJ1-2 | TRBV24-1 | CATSDSTPRVDGYTF | TGTGCCACCAGTGATTCAACCCCGAGAGTAGATGGCTACACCTTC
15 | NA | NA | TRBJ2-1 | TRBV6-1 | CASKNSGYFPDEQFF | TGTGCCAGCAAGAATAGCGGTTATTTCCCCGATGAGCAGTTCTTC
13 | NA | NA | TRBJ1-2 | TRBV7-9 | CASSLGGGDGYTF | TGTGCCAGCAGTCTGGGTGGGGGGGATGGCTACACCTTC
16 | few | NA | TRBJ1-6 | TRBV28 | CASSLRSGAYNSPLHF | TGTGCCAGCAGTTTAAGGTCGGGGGCCTATAATTCACCCCTCCACTTT